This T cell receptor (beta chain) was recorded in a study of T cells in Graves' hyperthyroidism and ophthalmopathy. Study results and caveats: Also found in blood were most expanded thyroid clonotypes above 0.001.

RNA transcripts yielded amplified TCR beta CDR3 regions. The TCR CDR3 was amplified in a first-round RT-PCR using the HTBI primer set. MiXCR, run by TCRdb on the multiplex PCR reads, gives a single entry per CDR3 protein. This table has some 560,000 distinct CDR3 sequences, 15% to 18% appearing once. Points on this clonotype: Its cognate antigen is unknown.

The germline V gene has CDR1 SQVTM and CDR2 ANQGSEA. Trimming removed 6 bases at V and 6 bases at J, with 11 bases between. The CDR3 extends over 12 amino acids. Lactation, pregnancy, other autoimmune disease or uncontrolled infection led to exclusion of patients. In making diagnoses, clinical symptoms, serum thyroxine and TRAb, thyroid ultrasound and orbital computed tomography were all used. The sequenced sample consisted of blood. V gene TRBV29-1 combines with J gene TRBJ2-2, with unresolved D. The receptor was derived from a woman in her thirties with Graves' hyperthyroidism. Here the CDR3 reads CSVGEVPGELFF. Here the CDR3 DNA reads TGCAGCGTAGGAGAAGTACCCGGGGAGCTGTTTTTT.